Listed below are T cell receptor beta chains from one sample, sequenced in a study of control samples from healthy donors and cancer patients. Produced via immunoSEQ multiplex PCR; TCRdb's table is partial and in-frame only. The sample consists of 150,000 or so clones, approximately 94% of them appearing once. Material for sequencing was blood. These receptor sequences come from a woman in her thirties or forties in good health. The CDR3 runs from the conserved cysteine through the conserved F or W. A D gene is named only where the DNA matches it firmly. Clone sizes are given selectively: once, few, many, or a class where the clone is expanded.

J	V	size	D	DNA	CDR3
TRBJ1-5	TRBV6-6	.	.	TGTGCCAGCAGTTACGTTACAGGGAATCAGCCCCAGCATTTT	CASSYVTGNQPQHF
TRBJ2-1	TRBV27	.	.	TGTGCCAGCACTTCCAGGGGAGTAAATGAGCAGCTCTTC	CASTSRGVNEQLF
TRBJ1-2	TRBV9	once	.	TGTGCCAGCGCCGACAAGGTTAATGGCTACACCTTC	CASADKVNGYTF
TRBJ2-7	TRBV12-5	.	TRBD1	TGTGCTAGTGGTGACGGGACAGGGGTAGATGAGCAGTACTTC	CASGDGTGVDEQYF
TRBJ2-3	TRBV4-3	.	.	TGCGCCAGCAGCCAAGCATACCCAGGGCGTTTCCCAGATACGCAGTATTTT	CASSQAYPGRFPDTQYF
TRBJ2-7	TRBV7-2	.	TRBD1	TGTGCCAGCAGCTCCTCATCCGGGACAGGGGGCGAGCAGTACTTC	CASSSSSGTGGEQYF
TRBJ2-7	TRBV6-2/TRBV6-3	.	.	TGTGCCAGCAGTTACTCTCCCAGATTACGTATCATAAACTCCTACGAGCAGTACTTC	CASSYSPRLRIINSYEQYF
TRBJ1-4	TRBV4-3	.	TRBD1	TGCGCCAGCAGCCGAACGGACAGGGACAATGAAAAACTGTTTTTT	CASSRTDRDNEKLFF
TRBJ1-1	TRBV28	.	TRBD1	TGTGCCAGCCGCGGGGACAGGGGAGCTTTCTTT	CASRGDRGAFF
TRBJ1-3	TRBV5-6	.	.	TGTGCCAGCAGCTTAGAGTTACCTGGAAACACCATATATTTT	CASSLELPGNTIYF
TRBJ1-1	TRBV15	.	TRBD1	TGTGCCACCTTCAAAGGTCGGCGCAGGGGGCTGGGCACTGAAGCTTTCTTT	CATFKGRRRGLGTEAFF
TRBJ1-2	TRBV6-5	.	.	TGTGCCAGCAGTCAGACACGGCCCTATGGCTACACCTTC	CASSQTRPYGYTF
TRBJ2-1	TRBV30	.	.	TGTGCCTGGAGTGATCGCACTTCCAGAAATGAGCAGTTCTTC	CAWSDRTSRNEQFF
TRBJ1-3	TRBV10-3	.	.	TGTGCCATCAGTGGAGGAGCTAACTCTGGAAACACCATATATTTT	CAISGGANSGNTIYF
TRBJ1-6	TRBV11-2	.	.	TGTGCCAGCAGCTCCCGGGTCCTGAATTCACCCCTCCACTTT	CASSSRVLNSPLHF
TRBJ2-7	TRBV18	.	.	TGTGCCAGCTCACCATCTCGTATGTGGGAGCAGTACTTC	CASSPSRMWEQYF
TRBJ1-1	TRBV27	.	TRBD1	TGTGCCAGCAGTGACCAGGGGGGAGGCACTGAAGCTTTCTTT	CASSDQGGGTEAFF
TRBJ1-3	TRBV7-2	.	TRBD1	TGTGCCAGCAGCTTAGACGGGACAGGGGGCTCTGGAAACACCATATATTTT	CASSLDGTGGSGNTIYF
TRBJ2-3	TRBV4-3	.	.	TGCGCCAGCAGCCAAGTCACAGAATCCACAGATACGCAGTATTTT	CASSQVTESTDTQYF
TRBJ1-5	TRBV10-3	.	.	TGTGCCATCAGTGAGTCGGGTCAGCCCCAGCATTTT	CAISESGQPQHF
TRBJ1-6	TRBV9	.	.	TGTGCCAGCATGGCGGGCGGATCTTATAATTCACCCCTCCACTTT	CASMAGGSYNSPLHF
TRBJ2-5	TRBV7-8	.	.	TGTGCCAGCAGCTTAGCGGGAGCTCCAGATGAGACCCAGTACTTC	CASSLAGAPDETQYF
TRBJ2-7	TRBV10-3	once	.	TGTGCCATCAGTGCCGGGTACGAGCAGTACTTC	CAISAGYEQYF
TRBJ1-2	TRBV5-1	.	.	TGCGCCAGCAGCTTAGACGGCAACTATGGCTACACCTTC	CASSLDGNYGYTF
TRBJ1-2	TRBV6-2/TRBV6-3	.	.	TGTGCCAGCAGTTATGGAAACTATGGCTACACCTTC	CASSYGNYGYTF
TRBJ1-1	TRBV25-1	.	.	TGTGCCAGCGAACCGGGACAAACGAACACTGAAGCTTTCTTT	CASEPGQTNTEAFF
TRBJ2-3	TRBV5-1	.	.	TGCGCCAGCAGCTTGGAGGGCCGTGGGCAAGATACGCAGTATTTT	CASSLEGRGQDTQYF
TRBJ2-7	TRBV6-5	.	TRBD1	TGTGCCAGCAGAAGGACAGGGGGCGCCTACGAGCAGTACTTC	CASRRTGGAYEQYF
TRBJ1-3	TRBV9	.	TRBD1	TGTGCCAGCAGCGTCTCGACAGGGGCTGGAAACACCATATATTTT	CASSVSTGAGNTIYF
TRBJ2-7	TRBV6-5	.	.	TGTGCCAGCAGTTACGCAGGGGTCGAGCAGTACTTC	CASSYAGVEQYF
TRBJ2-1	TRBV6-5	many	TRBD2	TGTGCCAGCTTTACTAGCGTTGAGGCGGGTGAGCAGTTCTTC	CASFTSVEAGEQFF
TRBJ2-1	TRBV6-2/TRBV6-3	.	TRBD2	TGTGCCAGCCGTTCCGGGACTAGCAGATACAATGAGCAGTTCTTC	CASRSGTSRYNEQFF
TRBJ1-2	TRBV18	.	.	TGTGCCAGCTCATCCCTCGAGGGTGGCTACACCTTC	CASSSLEGGYTF
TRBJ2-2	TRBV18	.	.	TGTGCCAGCTCACCCCTTGCCACCGGGGAGCTGTTTTTT	CASSPLATGELFF
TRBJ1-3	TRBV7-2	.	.	TGTGCCAGCAGCTTACACAACTTAAACTCTGGAAACACCATATATTTT	CASSLHNLNSGNTIYF
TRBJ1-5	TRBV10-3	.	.	TGTGCCATCAGCGACAGGAGCAATCAGCCCCAGCATTTT	CAISDRSNQPQHF
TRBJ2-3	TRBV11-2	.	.	TGTGCCAGCAGCTCGGACCGAAGCACAGATACGCAGTATTTT	CASSSDRSTDTQYF
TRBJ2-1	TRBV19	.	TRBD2	TGTGCCAGTAGTCCTAGCGGGAATCCACAATGGGAGCAGTTCTTC	CASSPSGNPQWEQFF
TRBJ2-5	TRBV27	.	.	TGTGCCAGCAGTATTGGACAGAGGGAGACCCAGTACTTC	CASSIGQRETQYF
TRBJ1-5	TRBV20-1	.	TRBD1	TGCAGTGCTAGTTTTGAGACAGGGAGCAATCAGCCCCAGCATTTT	CSASFETGSNQPQHF
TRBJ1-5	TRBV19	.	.	TGTGCCAGTAGCCTTCGAAATCAGCCCCAGCATTTT	CASSLRNQPQHF
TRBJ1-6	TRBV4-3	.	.	TGCGCCAGCAGCCAGAATCCCGGGACTTTTAATTCACCCCTCCACTTT	CASSQNPGTFNSPLHF
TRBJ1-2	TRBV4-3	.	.	TGCGCCAGCAGCCAAGACCTCAGTTATGGCTACACCTTC	CASSQDLSYGYTF
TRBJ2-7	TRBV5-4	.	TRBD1	TGTGCCAGCAGCGGGCAGGGGGTCCCCTACGAGCAGTACTTC	CASSGQGVPYEQYF
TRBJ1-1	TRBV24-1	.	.	TGTGCCACCAGTGATCACCCCACGACTGAAGCTTTCTTT	CATSDHPTTEAFF
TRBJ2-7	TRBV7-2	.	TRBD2	TGTGCCAGCAGCTTTTACCGGGCTAGCGGAACCTACGAGCAGTACTTC	CASSFYRASGTYEQYF
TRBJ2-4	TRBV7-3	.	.	TGTGCCAGCAGCTTAAGTTGGGGGCCTGAAAACATTCAGTACTTC	CASSLSWGPENIQYF
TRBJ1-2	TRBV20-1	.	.	TGCAGTGCCCCCGGGGGAGGTGGCTACACCTTC	CSAPGGGGYTF
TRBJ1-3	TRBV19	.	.	TGTGCCAGTAGTTGGGCCTTCGACAGCTCTGGAAACACCATATATTTT	CASSWAFDSSGNTIYF
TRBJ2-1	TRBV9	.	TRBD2	TGTGCCAGCAGCGCCGCTCCGGGACTAGCGGGAGTGTCCTCCTACAATGAGCAGTTCTTC	CASSAAPGLAGVSSYNEQFF
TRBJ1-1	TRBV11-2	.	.	TGTGCCAGCAGCTTAGAGAGGGGCACTGAAGCTTTCTTT	CASSLERGTEAFF